This T cell receptor (beta chain) was retrieved from a study of blood T cell repertoires in COVID-19. Profiling relied on immunoSEQ multiplex PCR, and the TCRdb table lists in-frame clones only, not all of them. The profile shows under 300,000 clones, approximately 86% of them singletons. The sequence came from a woman between 65 and 79 years old with active or convalescent COVID-19. The sample comprised peripheral blood.

The chain's CDR3 is CASSESRGLEQYF. The CDR3 nucleotides are TGCGCCAGCAGTGAATCCAGGGGGCTAGAGCAGTACTTC. This chain uses TRBV10-2 with TRBJ2-7, with 8 nucleotides matching TRBD1. Germline-derived CDR1 and CDR2 are WSHSY and SAAADI. Unmatched junction bases numbered 5, after V lost 3 bases and J lost 7 bases. CDR3 length equals 13 residues.